One sample yielded the 8 T cell receptor beta chains listed below, sequenced in a study of T cell responses to AZD1222 COVID-19 vaccine. Profiled with immunoSEQ multiplex PCR; TCRdb holds only in-frame clones, not every one. The table includes about 130,000 clones, 93% detected once. The sample was peripheral blood, taken on day 0 of AZD1222 vaccination. Every receptor here comes from an adult in good health.

This sequence joins TRBV11-2 and TRBJ2-5; D gene unclear. The CDR3 loop spans 14 amino acids. Trimming cost V 1 base and J 2 bases, with 8 bases left between them. CDR1 is SGHAT, CDR2 FQNNGV, per germline. The CDR3 DNA follows: TGTGCCAGCAGCTTAGTAGATCAGCAAGAGACCCAGTACTTC. Translated: CASSLVDQQETQYF.

The chain employs TRBV12-3 or TRBV12-4 and TRBJ2-7; D is undetermined. Trimming cost V 6 bases and J 0 bases, with 9 bases left between them. The CDR3 is made up of 13 amino acids. CDR3 DNA: TGTGCCAGCAGCCTACCGAACTCCTACGAGCAGTACTTC. As protein: CASSLPNSYEQYF.

CDR3 in amino acids: CASSVDPNEQYF. DNA for the CDR3: TGTGCCAGTAGTGTTGATCCGAACGAGCAGTACTTC. V and J are TRBV19 and TRBJ2-7; D unclear. The CDR3 is 12 residues long. In germline, CDR1 is LNHDA, CDR2 SQIVND (reference sequence). Trimming cost V 5 bases and J 5 bases, with 10 bases left between them.

The rearrangement joins TRBV20-1 to TRBJ1-2; maybe TRBD1 (5 bases). Trimming pared 3 bases from V and 3 bases from J, leaving 11 bases between. The CDR3 is 13 residues long. The germline V gene encodes CDR1 DFQATT and CDR2 SNEGSKA (reference sequence). The CDR3 reads CSASGGTDYGYTF. Written as DNA, the CDR3 is TGCAGTGCTAGTGGGGGAACGGACTATGGCTACACCTTC.

This rearrangement joins TRBV6-6 to TRBJ2-5; a weak D match, TRBD1 (5 bases). Germline CDR1 reads MNHNY; CDR2 reads SVGAGI (reference sequence). Trimming stripped 0 bases from V and 7 bases from J, with 9 bases between. The CDR3 spans 13 residues. CDR3 sequence: CASSYSFQGTQYF. The CDR3, as DNA: TGTGCCAGCAGTTACTCGTTCCAGGGGACCCAGTACTTC.

The V call is TRBV11-1, the J call TRBJ2-5, with 12 nucleotides matching TRBD2. Germline V gene lookup returns CDR1 SGHAT and CDR2 FQDESV (reference sequence). Unmatched junction bases numbered 10, after V lost 5 bases and J lost 6 bases. This CDR3 has 16 amino acids. In nucleotides, the CDR3 is TGTGCCAGCAGCCCCGGACTAGCGGGGAGGGCAAAGACCCAGTACTTC. It specifies CASSPGLAGRAKTQYF.

The chain employs TRBV4-2 and TRBJ2-7; TRBD2 matches 9 bases. The V gene's germline CDR1 is LGHNA and CDR2 YNFKEQ. CDR3 length equals 16 residues. The J segment lost 2 bases and the V segment lost 1 base, leaving 6 bases of the junction unmatched. CDR3 residues: CASSQAWTSVPYEQYF. In DNA, the CDR3 is TGTGCCAGCAGCCAAGCCTGGACTAGCGTTCCCTACGAGCAGTACTTC.

The chain joins TRBV4-2 to TRBJ2-1; D remains unclear. The CDR3 has 11 residues. Trimming removed 6 bases from V and 8 bases from J, with 8 bases in between. From germline, CDR1 is LGHNA and CDR2 YNFKEQ. CDR3 sequence: CASSLLDEQFF. The DNA of the CDR3 is TGTGCCAGCAGTCTGCTCGATGAGCAGTTCTTC.